The rows below give T cell receptor beta chains drawn from one sample of a study of OX40 agonist ivuxolimab in advanced cancers. Repertoires were generated with immunoSEQ multiplex PCR, while TCRdb's copy carries only in-frame clones and drops some. The sample carries more than 70,000 clones, under 90% recorded once. The sequencing used CD4+ or CD8+ T cells sorted from blood, collected in a trial of the OX40 agonist ivuxolimab. These receptors all come from an adult with an advanced solid tumor such as melanoma, head and neck, liver or kidney cancer. Both conserved end residues are part of each CDR3. Fields, in order: J gene, D gene, clone size, V gene, CDR3 protein. A D gene is named only where the DNA matches it firmly. Clone size is shown for a subset of rows, as once, few, many or a class of expanded clone.

J: TRBJ2-1; D: TRBD2; size: NA; V: TRBV18; CDR3: CASSPLVTSGYNEQFF
J: TRBJ2-6; D: NA; size: few; V: TRBV7-9; CDR3: CASSLAGAGANVLTF
J: TRBJ1-2; D: TRBD1; size: NA; V: TRBV11-2; CDR3: CASSQGQGAIYGYTF
J: TRBJ2-1; D: TRBD2; size: NA; V: TRBV11-2; CDR3: CASNLGGGEQFF
J: TRBJ1-2; D: NA; size: few; V: TRBV7-2; CDR3: CASSVDRNPNYGYTF
J: TRBJ1-1; D: NA; size: NA; V: TRBV2; CDR3: CASRGGQMNTEAFF
J: TRBJ2-5; D: TRBD1; size: NA; V: TRBV5-1; CDR3: CASSLAGQGVGETQYF
J: TRBJ1-5; D: TRBD1; size: few; V: TRBV6-6; CDR3: CASTLRGASNQPQHF
J: TRBJ2-3; D: NA; size: NA; V: TRBV5-1; CDR3: CASSLGAGRDTQYF
J: TRBJ2-5; D: NA; size: NA; V: TRBV7-2; CDR3: CASSDRRQVFETQYF
J: TRBJ2-7; D: TRBD1; size: once; V: TRBV29-1; CDR3: CSVPSGQGTEQYF
J: TRBJ1-3; D: TRBD1; size: NA; V: TRBV15; CDR3: CATSRGLQGPLNTIYF
J: TRBJ2-2; D: NA; size: NA; V: TRBV7-8; CDR3: CASSSTTRGELFF
J: TRBJ1-1; D: NA; size: NA; V: TRBV29-1; CDR3: CSVHGPMNTEAFF
J: TRBJ2-7; D: TRBD2; size: NA; V: TRBV18; CDR3: CASSPTSGFDYEQYF
J: TRBJ1-6; D: TRBD1; size: NA; V: TRBV14; CDR3: CASSLQGAGNSPLHF
J: TRBJ2-7; D: TRBD1; size: NA; V: TRBV6-5; CDR3: CASSLGQGGSYEQYF
J: TRBJ2-3; D: NA; size: NA; V: TRBV7-2; CDR3: CASSLAGGVGDTQYF
J: TRBJ1-4; D: TRBD1; size: NA; V: TRBV29-1; CDR3: CSGGDRPGQGGRLFF
J: TRBJ1-6; D: NA; size: NA; V: TRBV5-5; CDR3: CASSPGTGGRPLHF
J: TRBJ2-3; D: TRBD2; size: NA; V: TRBV7-2; CDR3: CASSPGLAGPDTQYF
J: TRBJ1-2; D: NA; size: NA; V: TRBV4-3; CDR3: CASSPGTRNYGYTF
J: TRBJ1-2; D: NA; size: once; V: TRBV19; CDR3: CASSIGGVRANYGYTF
J: TRBJ2-1; D: NA; size: NA; V: TRBV11-2; CDR3: CASKRPSSYNEQFF
J: TRBJ2-4; D: NA; size: NA; V: TRBV27; CDR3: CASSLIGDLAKNIQYF
J: TRBJ2-3; D: TRBD2; size: NA; V: TRBV7-2; CDR3: CASSTGLAGGNTQYF
J: TRBJ2-1; D: NA; size: NA; V: TRBV9; CDR3: CASSSYPNEQFF
J: TRBJ1-1; D: NA; size: NA; V: TRBV7-2; CDR3: CASSLGSHTEAFF
J: TRBJ2-5; D: TRBD2; size: NA; V: TRBV6-1; CDR3: CAGRRAGGQETQYF
J: TRBJ2-5; D: NA; size: NA; V: TRBV15; CDR3: CATSTGTPQETQYF
J: TRBJ2-3; D: NA; size: NA; V: TRBV5-1; CDR3: CASSVPSPTDTQYF
J: TRBJ1-6; D: TRBD1; size: NA; V: TRBV19; CDR3: CASRPDRVRNSPLHF
J: TRBJ1-4; D: NA; size: NA; V: TRBV19; CDR3: CASSPTNEKLFF
J: TRBJ2-7; D: NA; size: NA; V: TRBV30; CDR3: CAWSVGTASLEQYF
J: TRBJ2-1; D: TRBD1; size: NA; V: TRBV6-5; CDR3: CASSWDSSYNEQFF